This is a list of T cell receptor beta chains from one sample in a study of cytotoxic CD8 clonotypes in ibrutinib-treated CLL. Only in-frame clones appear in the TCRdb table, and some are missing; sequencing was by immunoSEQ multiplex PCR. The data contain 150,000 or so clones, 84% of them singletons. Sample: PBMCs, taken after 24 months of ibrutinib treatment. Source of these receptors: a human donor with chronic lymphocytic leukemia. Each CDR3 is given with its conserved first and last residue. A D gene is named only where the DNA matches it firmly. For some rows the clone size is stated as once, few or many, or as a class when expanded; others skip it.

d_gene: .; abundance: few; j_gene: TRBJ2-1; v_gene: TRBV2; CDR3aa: CASRREQFF; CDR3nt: TGTGCCAGCAGACGTGAGCAGTTCTTC
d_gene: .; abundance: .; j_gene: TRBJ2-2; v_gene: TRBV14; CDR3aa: CASSQIVNTGELFF; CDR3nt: TGTGCCAGCAGCCAAATAGTTAACACCGGGGAGCTGTTTTTT
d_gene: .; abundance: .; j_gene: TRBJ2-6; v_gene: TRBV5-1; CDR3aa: CASSLETGTVSGANVLTF; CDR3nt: TGCGCCAGCAGCTTGGAAACAGGGACGGTATCTGGGGCCAACGTCCTGACTTTC
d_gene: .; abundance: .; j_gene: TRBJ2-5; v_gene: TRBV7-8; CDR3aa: CASSLGGYVQETQYF; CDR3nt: TGTGCCAGCAGCTTAGGGGGCTATGTCCAAGAGACCCAGTACTTC
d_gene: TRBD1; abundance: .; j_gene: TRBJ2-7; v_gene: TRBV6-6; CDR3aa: CASSEGQTPYEQYF; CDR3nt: TGTGCCAGCAGTGAGGGACAGACCCCCTACGAGCAGTACTTC
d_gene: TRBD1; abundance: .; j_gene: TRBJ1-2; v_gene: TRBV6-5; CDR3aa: CASSQPTGHGYTF; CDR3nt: TGTGCCAGCAGCCAACCGACAGGGCATGGCTACACCTTC
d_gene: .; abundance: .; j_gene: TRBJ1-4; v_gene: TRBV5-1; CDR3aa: CASSTTGAYNEKLFF; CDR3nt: TGCGCCAGCAGCACCACGGGGGCTTATAATGAAAAACTGTTTTTT
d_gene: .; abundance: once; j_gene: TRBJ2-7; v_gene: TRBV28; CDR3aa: CASQDTGPWVYEQYF; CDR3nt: TGTGCCAGCCAAGATACAGGACCCTGGGTCTACGAGCAGTACTTC
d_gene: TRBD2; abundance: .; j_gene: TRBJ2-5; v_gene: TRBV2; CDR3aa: CASSPGLAGGVGETQYF; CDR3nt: TGTGCCAGCAGTCCCGGACTAGCGGGTGGAGTCGGAGAGACCCAGTACTTC
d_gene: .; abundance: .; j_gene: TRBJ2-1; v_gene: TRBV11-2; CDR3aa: CASSSRHRDQFF; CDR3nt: TGTGCCAGCAGCTCACGGCACAGGGATCAGTTCTTC
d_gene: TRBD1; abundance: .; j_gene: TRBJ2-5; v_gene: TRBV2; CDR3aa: CASIVGQPRETQYF; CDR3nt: TGTGCCAGCATCGTGGGACAGCCCCGAGAGACCCAGTACTTC
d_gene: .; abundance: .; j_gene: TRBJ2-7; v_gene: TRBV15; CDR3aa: CATSREGYGSYEQYF; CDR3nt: TGTGCCACCAGCAGGGAGGGTTACGGATCCTACGAGCAGTACTTC
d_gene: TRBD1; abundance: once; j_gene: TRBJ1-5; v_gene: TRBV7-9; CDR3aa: CASSLGTGGIGNQPQHF; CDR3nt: TGTGCCAGCAGCCTCGGGACAGGGGGCATTGGCAATCAGCCCCAGCATTTT
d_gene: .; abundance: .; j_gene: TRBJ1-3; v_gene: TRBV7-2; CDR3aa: CASSLARWQQPSGNTIYF; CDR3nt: TGTGCCAGCAGCTTAGCGCGTTGGCAGCAACCCTCTGGAAACACCATATATTTT
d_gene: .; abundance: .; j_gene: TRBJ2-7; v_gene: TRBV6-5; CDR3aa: CARMYGGIHEQYF; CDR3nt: TGTGCCCGCATGTATGGGGGCATACACGAGCAGTACTTC
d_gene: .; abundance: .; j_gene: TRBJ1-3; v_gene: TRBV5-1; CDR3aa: CASSLEGSRSGNTIYF; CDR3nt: TGCGCCAGCAGCTTAGAGGGGTCTCGGTCTGGAAACACCATATATTTT
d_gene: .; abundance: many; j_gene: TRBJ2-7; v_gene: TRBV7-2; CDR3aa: CASSLKLESEQYF; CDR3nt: TGTGCCAGCAGCTTAAAACTAGAAAGTGAGCAGTACTTC
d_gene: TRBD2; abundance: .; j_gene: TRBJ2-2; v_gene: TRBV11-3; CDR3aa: CASRPGGAGELFF; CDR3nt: TGTGCCAGCAGGCCCGGGGGGGCCGGGGAGCTGTTTTTT
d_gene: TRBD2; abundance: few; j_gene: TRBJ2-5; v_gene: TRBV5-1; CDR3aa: CASSISSGGGETQYF; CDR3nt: TGCGCCAGCAGCATTTCGAGCGGGGGGGGCGAGACCCAGTACTTC
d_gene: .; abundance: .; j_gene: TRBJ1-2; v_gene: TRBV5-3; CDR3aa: CASSTVSGHLGYTF; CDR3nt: TGTGCCAGCAGCACCGTCTCGGGGCACCTTGGCTACACCTTC
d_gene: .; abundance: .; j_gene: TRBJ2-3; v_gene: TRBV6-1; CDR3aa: CASSVLVAGPSTDTQYF; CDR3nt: TGTGCCAGCAGTGTTCTGGTGGCGGGGCCCAGCACAGATACGCAGTATTTT
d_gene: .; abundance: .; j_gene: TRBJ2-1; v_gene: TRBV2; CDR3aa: CASGGNEQFF; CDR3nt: TGTGCCAGCGGCGGGAATGAGCAGTTCTTC
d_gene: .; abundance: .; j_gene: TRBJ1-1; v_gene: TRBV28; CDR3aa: CASSLERMGGTEAFF; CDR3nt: TGTGCCAGCAGTTTAGAAAGGATGGGGGGCACTGAAGCTTTCTTT
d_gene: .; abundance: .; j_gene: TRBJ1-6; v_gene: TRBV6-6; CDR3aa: CASSYSGRGNSPLHF; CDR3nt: TGTGCCAGCAGTTACTCGGGACGGGGAAATTCACCCCTCCACTTT
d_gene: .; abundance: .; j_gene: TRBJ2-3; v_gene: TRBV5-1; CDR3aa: CASSLGDITTDTQYF; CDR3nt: TGCGCCAGCAGCTTGGGTGACATCACCACAGATACGCAGTATTTT
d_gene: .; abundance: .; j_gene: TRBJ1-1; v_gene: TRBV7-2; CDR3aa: CASSLGLVRNFF; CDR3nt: TGTGCCAGCAGCTTAGGTCTGGTAAGGAATTTCTTT
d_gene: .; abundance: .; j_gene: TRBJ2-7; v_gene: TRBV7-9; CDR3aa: CASSLVDYEQYF; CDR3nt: TGTGCCAGCAGCTTAGTGGATTACGAGCAGTACTTC
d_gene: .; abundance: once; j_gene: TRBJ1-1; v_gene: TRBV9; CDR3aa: CASSVAGGGSYTEAFF; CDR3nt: TGTGCCAGCAGCGTAGCTGGAGGGGGTTCGTACACTGAAGCTTTCTTT